This T cell receptor beta chain was recovered during a study of cytomegalovirus exposure and HLA in healthy donors. Use of 60 Vbeta and 13 Jbeta primers characterized the PCR. Clones were read by immunoSEQ multiplex PCR, and TCRdb kept only the in-frame ones, dropping some. The top ten hold approximately 4.4% of the sample, which has about 180,000 clones, about four fifths seen once. Germline V lookup: CDR1 SGHNT, CDR2 YENEEA. V was cut by 2 bases and J by 2 bases, with 10 bases left in between. This CDR3 is 15 amino acids long. About this clone: Its specificity is not known.

Study-wide findings and caveats: Earlier results showed most TCR beta V segments being productive about 87% or about 30% of the time.

The sequencing sample was made of PBMCs. The TCR originated in a woman aged 18-29 years in good health and CMV-seropositive. The rearrangement links TRBV11-3 to TRBJ1-5; D may be TRBD1 (6 bases). The CDR3 bases are TGTGCCAGCAGCTTAAATCCAGGGGGCAATCAGCCCCAGCATTTT. Protein: CASSLNPGGNQPQHF.